This TCR beta chain was sequenced during a study of spatial heterogeneity in lung cancer. Time point meaning: sample taken at primary tumor resection. Researchers sequenced whole RNA taken from tumor, nontumor lung or frozen PBMC without sorting. V was pared by 0 bases and J by 4 bases, with 6 bases between. Germline lookup yields CDR1 SGDLS and CDR2 YYNGEE. The CDR3 runs 13 residues. This clonotype was seen many times. Its specificity is not known. Study-level findings and limits: Mutation tallies in tumors tracked expanded intratumoral alpha and beta TCR counts.

TCRdb redid the calling of the 5' RACE reads with MiXCR, one entry per CDR3 protein. The sample records 7,000 to 8,500 distinct CDR3 sequences, 4.5% to 6% being singletons. The sequencing here drew on lung tumor tissue, taken at surgery. The chain is built from TRBV9 and TRBJ2-3; unclear D gene. The source is a male donor with early-stage non-small cell lung cancer. The CDR3 DNA reads TGTGCCAGCAGCGTAGAGGTCCCAGATACGCAGTATTTT. It encodes CASSVEVPDTQYF.